These T cell receptor beta chains were read from a single sample in a study of T-cell memory formation after mild COVID-19. MiXCR was run by TCRdb on the 5' RACE reads, yielding one entry per CDR3 protein. Of 530,000 or so distinct CDR3 sequences detected, roughly 17% appear once; the ten largest clones hold around 7.8%. Sequenced input: PBMCs or a T cell subset sorted from them (not recorded which). The receptor source for this set is an adult woman who had mild COVID-19 (a few samples of this study predate the infection). Cell type and time point are not known. Both conserved end residues are part of each CDR3. Each record gives: D gene, clone size, V gene, J gene, CDR3 DNA, CDR3 protein. A D gene is named only where the DNA matches it firmly. Clone size is shown for a subset of rows, as once, few, many or a class of expanded clone.

>-|-|TRBV2|TRBJ2-5
TGTGCCAGCGTCGGAGAAGAGACCCAGTACTTC
CASVGEETQYF
>-|few|TRBV20-1|TRBJ2-7
TGCAGTGCTAGAGTAACCGGTTACGAGCAGTACTTC
CSARVTGYEQYF
>-|many|TRBV5-1|TRBJ1-2
TGCGCCAGCAGCTTGTGGGCAGCTAACTATGGCTACACCTTC
CASSLWAANYGYTF
>TRBD1|many|TRBV5-1|TRBJ2-3
TGCGCCAGCAGCTGGACAGGGGGCACAGATACGCAGTATTTT
CASSWTGGTDTQYF
>TRBD1|many|TRBV5-4|TRBJ2-2
TGTGCCAGCAGCATAGGACAGGGGGCGAACACCGGGGAGCTGTTTTTT
CASSIGQGANTGELFF
>-|-|TRBV9|TRBJ1-1
TGTGCCAGCAGCGTAGACCCAGAGGTGAACACTGAAGCTTTCTTT
CASSVDPEVNTEAFF
>TRBD2|few|TRBV7-8|TRBJ2-1
TGTGCCAGCAGCTTAGAACGGGAGGGCGGAGAGCAGTTCTTC
CASSLEREGGEQFF
>TRBD2|-|TRBV9|TRBJ2-1
TGTGCCAGCAGCACACCTCGGCTAGCGGGGGGCCGATCGAGCTCCTACAATGAGCAGTTCTTC
CASSTPRLAGGRSSSYNEQFF
>-|-|TRBV7-9|TRBJ2-7
TGTGCCAGCAGCTTAGGAGGGCCCTCCAGCTCCTACGAGCAGTACTTC
CASSLGGPSSSYEQYF
>TRBD2|-|TRBV5-1|TRBJ2-7
TGCGCCAGCAGCTTGTCCGCCGGGACTAGCGGGAGCTACGAGCAGTACTTC
CASSLSAGTSGSYEQYF
>TRBD1|few|TRBV11-1|TRBJ2-3
TGTGCCAGCAGACCTGCCGGGACAGTCACAGATACGCAGTATTTT
CASRPAGTVTDTQYF
>-|once|TRBV18|TRBJ1-3
TGTGCCAGCTCCGAGGTGGGAAATCGAAACACCATATATTTT
CASSEVGNRNTIYF
>TRBD2|few|TRBV4-2|TRBJ2-1
TGTGCCAGCAGCCAAGATGGGTCTACTAGCGATGAGCAGTTCTTC
CASSQDGSTSDEQFF
>TRBD2|few|TRBV7-9|TRBJ2-1
TGTGCCAGCAGCAGCCGGGGGGGAAGCAACAATGAGCAGTTCTTC
CASSSRGGSNNEQFF
>-|few|TRBV18|TRBJ2-1
TGTGCCAGCTCACCACCGTTGCCAAGACACAATGAGCAGTTCTTC
CASSPPLPRHNEQFF
>TRBD2|-|TRBV7-2|TRBJ2-3
TGTGCCAGCAGCTTAGGAGCGGGGAAGGATACGCAGTATTTT
CASSLGAGKDTQYF
>-|-|TRBV12-3/TRBV12-4|TRBJ1-6
TGTGCCAGCAGTTACAACCGTGTCCCCCTCTCCTATAATTCACCCCTCCACTTT
CASSYNRVPLSYNSPLHF
>-|-|TRBV3-1|TRBJ1-1
TGTGCCAGCAGCCACGGGGGGGCCCGCGAAGCTTTCTTT
CASSHGGAREAFF
>-|few|TRBV25-1|TRBJ2-1
TGTGCCAGCAGTGAGTTGTCGGACCCAGATAACAATGAGCAGTTCTTC
CASSELSDPDNNEQFF
>TRBD2|-|TRBV7-2|TRBJ2-3
TGTGCCAGCAGCTTAAAGCGACTAGCGGCCCCCCGGAATACGCAGTATTTT
CASSLKRLAAPRNTQYF
>-|-|TRBV24-1|TRBJ1-2
TGTGCCACCAGTGATTCAGTAAACTATGGCTACACCTTC
CATSDSVNYGYTF
>TRBD2|-|TRBV5-1|TRBJ2-7
TGCGCCAGCAGCCCTAGCGGGGTCCTTTCCTACGAGCAGTACTTC
CASSPSGVLSYEQYF
>-|many|TRBV11-2|TRBJ2-1
TGTGCCAGCAGCTTTGTGGGTGAGCAGTTCTTC
CASSFVGEQFF
>-|few|TRBV2|TRBJ2-2
TGTGCCAGCACCGAGGGACGGACTCCCACCGGGGAGCTGTTTTTT
CASTEGRTPTGELFF
>-|once|TRBV2|TRBJ2-7
TGTGCCAGTAGCAAGGATCCATTCTACGAGCAGTACTTC
CASSKDPFYEQYF
>TRBD1|few|TRBV12-3/TRBV12-4|TRBJ2-1
TGTGCCAGCAGTTTAGCGGGGACAGGGGGCTGGAATGAGCAGTTCTTC
CASSLAGTGGWNEQFF
>-|many|TRBV4-1|TRBJ1-1
TGTGCCAGCAGCCCTGGGTGGGGGACTGAAGCTTTCTTT
CASSPGWGTEAFF
>-|-|TRBV12-5|TRBJ2-5
TGTGCTAGTGGTTTGCCTCTTGGGACCGAGACGGGAGAGACCCAGTACTTC
CASGLPLGTETGETQYF
>TRBD1|-|TRBV3-1|TRBJ2-5
TGTGCCAGCAGCCAAGCAGGGGGCAGTTCGGAGACCCAGTACTTC
CASSQAGGSSETQYF
>TRBD2|-|TRBV20-1|TRBJ2-3
TGCAGTGCTAGTCCCTGGCGGGAGTCAGATACGCAGTATTTT
CSASPWRESDTQYF
>-|-|TRBV6-6|TRBJ1-2
TGTGCCAGCATTGGTACGCCGGGAGACAGAAGCTTCGGCTACACCTTC
CASIGTPGDRSFGYTF
>TRBD1|-|TRBV5-1|TRBJ2-7
TGCGCCAGCAGCTCGGCAGGGGGACGGTACGAGCAGTACTTC
CASSSAGGRYEQYF
>TRBD1|-|TRBV28|TRBJ2-7
TGTGCCAGCAGTTCACCGGGACAGGGGGCCCCCCACGAGCAGTACTTC
CASSSPGQGAPHEQYF
>TRBD2|few|TRBV2|TRBJ2-3
TGTGCCAGCAGGGTAGCGGGAATCCGCACAGATACGCAGTATTTT
CASRVAGIRTDTQYF
>TRBD2|-|TRBV6-6|TRBJ2-7
TGTGCCAGCACCCCGGGGCTAGCGGGAGGTTCGGCCTACGAGCAGTACTTC
CASTPGLAGGSAYEQYF
>TRBD1|many|TRBV12-3/TRBV12-4|TRBJ2-7
TGTGCCAGCAGTTTTCGGTTTTCAGGGACAGAAAAAGATGGGGGCACCTACGAGCAGTACTTC
CASSFRFSGTEKDGGTYEQYF
>-|-|TRBV6-2/TRBV6-3|TRBJ2-3
TGTGCCAGCAACTTTGGGACTTCCAGCACAGATACGCAGTATTTT
CASNFGTSSTDTQYF
>TRBD1|-|TRBV5-5|TRBJ2-7
TGTGCCAGCAGCTTGTACACGGGACAGGGGAGCTCCTACGAGCAGTACTTC
CASSLYTGQGSSYEQYF
>-|-|TRBV20-1|TRBJ2-5
TGCAGTGCTAGAGATCGCGGTACAGAGACCCAGTACTTC
CSARDRGTETQYF
>TRBD2|few|TRBV7-2|TRBJ2-7
TGTGCCAGCAGCCCAAGACCGGGACTAGTTATCTACGAGCAGTACTTC
CASSPRPGLVIYEQYF
>-|many|TRBV10-3|TRBJ1-5
TGTGCCATCAGTACAGGGACCTATAGCAATCAGCCCCAGCATTTT
CAISTGTYSNQPQHF
>-|few|TRBV18|TRBJ2-7
TGTGCCAGCTCACCGTTTGAGGGGTTACTCTACGAGCAGTACTTC
CASSPFEGLLYEQYF
>-|-|TRBV6-2/TRBV6-3|TRBJ2-2
TGTGCCAGCAGATCCAATCATCTCTTATCCGGGGAGCTGTTTTTT
CASRSNHLLSGELFF
>-|few|TRBV4-1|TRBJ1-2
TGCGCCAGCAGCCAAGCGGTACAGGCACCCTATGGCTACACCTTC
CASSQAVQAPYGYTF
>TRBD1|many|TRBV5-1|TRBJ1-2
TGCGCCAGCAGCTTGGCTCAGGGGGATTATGGCTACACCTTC
CASSLAQGDYGYTF